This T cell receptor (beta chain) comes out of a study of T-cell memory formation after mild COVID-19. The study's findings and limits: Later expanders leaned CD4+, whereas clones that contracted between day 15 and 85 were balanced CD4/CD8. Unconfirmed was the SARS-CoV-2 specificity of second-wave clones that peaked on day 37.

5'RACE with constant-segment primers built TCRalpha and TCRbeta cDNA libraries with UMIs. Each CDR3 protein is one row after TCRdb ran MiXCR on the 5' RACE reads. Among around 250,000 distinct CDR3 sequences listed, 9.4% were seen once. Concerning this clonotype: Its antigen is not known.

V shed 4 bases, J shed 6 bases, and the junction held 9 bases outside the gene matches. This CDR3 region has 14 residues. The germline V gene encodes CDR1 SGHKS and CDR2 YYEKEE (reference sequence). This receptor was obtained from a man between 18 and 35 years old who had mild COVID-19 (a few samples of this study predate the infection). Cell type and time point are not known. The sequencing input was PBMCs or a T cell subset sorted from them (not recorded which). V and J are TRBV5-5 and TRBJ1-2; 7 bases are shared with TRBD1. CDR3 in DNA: TGTGCCAGCAGCACCCGGACAGGCGGTCATGGCTACACCTTC. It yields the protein CASSTRTGGHGYTF. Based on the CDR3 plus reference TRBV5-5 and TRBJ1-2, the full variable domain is DAGVTQSPTHLIKTRGQQVTLRCSPISGHKSVSWYQQVLGQGPQFIFQYYEKEERGRGNFPDRFSARQFPNYSSELNVNALLLGDSALYLCASSTRTGGHGYTFGSGTRLTVV.